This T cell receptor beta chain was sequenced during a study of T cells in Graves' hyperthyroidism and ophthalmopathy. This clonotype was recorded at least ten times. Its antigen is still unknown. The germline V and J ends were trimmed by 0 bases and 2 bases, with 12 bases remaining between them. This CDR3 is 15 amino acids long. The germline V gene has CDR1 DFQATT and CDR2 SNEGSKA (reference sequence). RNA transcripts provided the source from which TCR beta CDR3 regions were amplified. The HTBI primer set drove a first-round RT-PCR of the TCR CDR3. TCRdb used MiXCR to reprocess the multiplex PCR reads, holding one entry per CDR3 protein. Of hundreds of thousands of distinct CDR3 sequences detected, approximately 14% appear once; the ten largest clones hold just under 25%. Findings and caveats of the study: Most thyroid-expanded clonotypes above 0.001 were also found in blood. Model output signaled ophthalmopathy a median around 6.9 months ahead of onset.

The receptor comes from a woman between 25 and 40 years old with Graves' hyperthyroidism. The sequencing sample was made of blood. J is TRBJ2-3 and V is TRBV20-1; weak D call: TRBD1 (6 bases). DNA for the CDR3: TGCAGTGCTAGAGATCAGGGGCGGCACACAGATACGCAGTATTTT. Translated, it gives CSARDQGRHTDTQYF.